Detailed here is one TCR beta chain. No antigen is known for it. The conserved phenylalanine or tryptophan is not found at the CDR3 terminus, so this likely reflects a read error. The data were taken from a study of blood T cells in healthy people across ages. In germline, CDR1 is LNHNV, CDR2 YYDKDF (reference sequence). V lost 1 base, J lost 1 base, and 10 bases lay in between. The CDR3 loop spans 15 amino acids. Together with a sample-barcoded 5' primer, a J-beta primer mix was included in a second PCR lasting about 7 to 11 cycles. TCRdb used MiXCR to reprocess the 5' RACE reads, holding one entry per CDR3 protein. Counted here are about 1.6 million distinct CDR3 sequences, roughly 32% occurring once; the ten biggest clones make up about 11%. Study findings and constraints: Researchers judged that diversity estimates from one million T cells fell short of true values. With unsorted PBMCs, a conclusive comparison of naive versus antigen-experienced cells was not possible.

Healthy Caucasian individuals from Russia aged roughly 6 to 90 served as donors. The sequencing sample was made of blood. V gene TRBV15 combines with J gene TRBJ1-1; weak D call: TRBD1 (5 bases). The receptor's source is a woman under 40 in good health. The CDR3 nucleotides are TGTGCCACCAGCAGAGGATCAACAGGGAACACTGAAGCTTTCTGT. This sequence encodes CATSRGSTGNTEAFC.